These T cell receptor beta chains were read from a single sample in a study of cytomegalovirus exposure and HLA in healthy donors. The repertoire was sequenced with immunoSEQ multiplex PCR; TCRdb's copy has only in-frame clones and lacks some. There are 80,000 or so clones in the sample; around 78% occur only once, and 4.5% lies in the top ten. Source material: PBMCs. Receptors were obtained from a man between 40 and 49 years old in good health and CMV-seronegative. Both conserved end residues are part of each CDR3. The D gene is left open where the match is weak. For some rows the clone size is stated as once, few or many, or as a class when expanded; others skip it.

. | . | TRBJ1-4 | TRBV18 | TGTGCCAGCTCACCACGACACGGAGGGGATGAAAAACTGTTTTTT | CASSPRHGGDEKLFF
. | . | TRBJ1-1 | TRBV5-1 | TGCGCCAGCAGTCCGACTTGGGTGAACACTGAAGCTTTCTTT | CASSPTWVNTEAFF
. | . | TRBJ1-1 | TRBV7-9 | TGTGCCAGCAGCCCCCCGACACGGATGAACACTGAAGCTTTCTTT | CASSPPTRMNTEAFF
TRBD1 | . | TRBJ2-5 | TRBV5-1 | TGCGCCAGCAGCTTGGTGGACAGGGGAGAGACCCAGTACTTC | CASSLVDRGETQYF
TRBD2 | . | TRBJ2-7 | TRBV5-1 | TGCGCCAGCAGCGGGGGGACGGGGGGAACCTACGAGCAGTACTTC | CASSGGTGGTYEQYF
TRBD1 | . | TRBJ2-3 | TRBV28 | TGTGCCAGCAGTCCACTGGGACAGGGGGCGCATCCAGATACGCAGTATTTT | CASSPLGQGAHPDTQYF
TRBD2 | . | TRBJ2-3 | TRBV19 | TGTGCCAGTAGTATGGCACTAGCGGGAGGATGGGCCACAGATACGCAGTATTTT | CASSMALAGGWATDTQYF
. | . | TRBJ1-2 | TRBV9 | TGTGCCAGCAGCATAAGGACAGAGATTGACTATGGCTACACCTTC | CASSIRTEIDYGYTF
TRBD1 | . | TRBJ1-5 | TRBV19 | TGTGCCTCGAGGGACAGGGGAAACAATCAGCCCCAGCATTTT | CASRDRGNNQPQHF
. | . | TRBJ2-7 | TRBV4-3 | TGCGCCAGCAGCCAAGTTACAGATTTTTCCTACGAGCAGTACTTC | CASSQVTDFSYEQYF
. | . | TRBJ2-1 | TRBV29-1 | TGCAGCCATTTTAGGGGGAATGAGCAGTTCTTC | CSHFRGNEQFF
. | . | TRBJ1-1 | TRBV11-1 | TGTGCCAGCAGCTTAGCTCGAGGGCTGAACACTGAAGCTTTCTTT | CASSLARGLNTEAFF
TRBD1 | . | TRBJ1-2 | TRBV6-5 | TGTGCCAGCAGTTGGACAGGGACTAACTATGGCTACACCTTC | CASSWTGTNYGYTF
TRBD2 | once | TRBJ2-1 | TRBV30 | TGTGCCTGGAGTTGGGCCGGGGCGACTAGCGGACCTCACAATGAGCAGTTCTTC | CAWSWAGATSGPHNEQFF
. | . | TRBJ2-5 | TRBV5-1 | TGCGCCAGCAGCTTTCTCCCGACAGGTCGACCTGTGAAGGCCCAGTACTTC | CASSFLPTGRPVKAQYF
. | . | TRBJ2-1 | TRBV30 | TGTGCCTGGAGTGTACTGGGCCTCTGGGCGGGATATTCCTACAATGAGCAGTTCTTC | CAWSVLGLWAGYSYNEQFF
TRBD1 | once | TRBJ1-1 | TRBV19 | TGTGCCAGTAGTATGGCGGACAGGCTGAACACTGAAGCTTTCTTT | CASSMADRLNTEAFF
. | few | TRBJ1-1 | TRBV6-6 | TGTGCCAGCACGCCAGGGCCCACTGAAGCTTTCTTT | CASTPGPTEAFF
. | few | TRBJ2-7 | TRBV4-2 | TGTGCCAGCACCAGCGACAGAACCTACGAGCAGTACTTC | CASTSDRTYEQYF
. | . | TRBJ1-3 | TRBV28 | TGTGCCAGCAGGGGCGGAAACACCATATATTTT | CASRGGNTIYF
TRBD2 | . | TRBJ2-5 | TRBV28 | TGTGCCAGCAGTTTATCCTCTCCGGGAGGCGGAAAGACCCAGTACTTC | CASSLSSPGGGKTQYF
TRBD2 | few | TRBJ2-7 | TRBV7-9 | TGTGCCAGCAGCTTAGCCCTAGCGGGAGGGCCCTACGAGCAGTACTTC | CASSLALAGGPYEQYF
. | . | TRBJ2-1 | TRBV27 | TGTGCCAGCAGTTTAAGAGGATATTACAATGAGCAGTTCTTC | CASSLRGYYNEQFF
. | . | TRBJ1-3 | TRBV14 | TGTGCCAGCAGCCAAGGGTGGGACTTTACTGGAAACACCATATATTTT | CASSQGWDFTGNTIYF
TRBD2 | . | TRBJ2-7 | TRBV7-3 | TGTGCCAGCAGCCCAGTGCTAGCGGGAGTTAGCGAGCAGTACTTC | CASSPVLAGVSEQYF
TRBD2 | . | TRBJ2-5 | TRBV5-1 | TGCGCCAGCAGCTACTATGGACTAGCGGGAGTGAAAGAGACCCAGTACTTC | CASSYYGLAGVKETQYF
TRBD1 | . | TRBJ1-5 | TRBV7-9 | TGTGCCAGCAGCTTCACAGGGGGGAATCAGCCCCAGCATTTT | CASSFTGGNQPQHF
TRBD2 | few | TRBJ2-1 | TRBV9 | TGTGCCAGCAGCGTAGCGTCTAGCGGGAAGGGCAATGAGCAGTTCTTC | CASSVASSGKGNEQFF
. | . | TRBJ2-1 | TRBV4-3 | TGCGCCAGCAGCCAAGGAATAGGGGGCAATGAGCAGTTCTTC | CASSQGIGGNEQFF
TRBD1 | once | TRBJ2-2 | TRBV5-1 | TGCGCCAGCAGCTTGACGGGACAGGGGATGAACACCGGGGAGCTGTTTTTT | CASSLTGQGMNTGELFF
TRBD1 | . | TRBJ1-1 | TRBV11-1 | TGTGCCAGCAGCTTATCGGACAGGGACACTGAAGCTTTCTTT | CASSLSDRDTEAFF
TRBD1 | . | TRBJ2-1 | TRBV30 | TGTGCCTGGAGACAGGGGCCCTACAATGAGCAGTTCTTC | CAWRQGPYNEQFF
TRBD2 | . | TRBJ2-1 | TRBV27 | TGTGCCAGCAGTCCTGTGGGAGGGCCATACAATGAGCAGTTCTTC | CASSPVGGPYNEQFF
. | . | TRBJ2-7 | TRBV7-9 | TGTGCCAGCAGCTTATCCGGGCAGGGAGGAGAGCAGTACTTC | CASSLSGQGGEQYF
TRBD2 | . | TRBJ2-1 | TRBV18 | TGTGCCAGCTCAATCAGGACTAGCGGAGGCATCAATGAGCAGTTCTTC | CASSIRTSGGINEQFF
. | few | TRBJ1-2 | TRBV30 | TGTGCCTGGTCCTGGGGGGGAAACTATGGCTACACCTTC | CAWSWGGNYGYTF
. | . | TRBJ2-1 | TRBV11-3 | TGTGCCAGCGGGAGAGGGCCTTACAATGAGCAGTTCTTC | CASGRGPYNEQFF
TRBD2 | . | TRBJ2-5 | TRBV6-1 | TGTGCCAGCAGTGAAGCGCCGCTAGCGGGACGTCAAGAGACCCAGTACTTC | CASSEAPLAGRQETQYF
TRBD2 | . | TRBJ2-4 | TRBV27 | TGTGCCAGCAGTTCAAGGGGTAGCGGGAGAGACATTCAGTACTTC | CASSSRGSGRDIQYF
. | . | TRBJ1-1 | TRBV9 | TGTGCCAGCAGCGTAGCCCCAGCAGGCAACACTGAAGCTTTCTTT | CASSVAPAGNTEAFF
. | . | TRBJ2-2 | TRBV25-1 | TGTGCCAGCAGTGAGACCCTGGGACTCAACACCGGGGAGCTGTTTTTT | CASSETLGLNTGELFF
. | . | TRBJ2-7 | TRBV27 | TGTGCCAGCAGGAGTAGCGGTACCTACGAGCAGTACTTC | CASRSSGTYEQYF
. | . | TRBJ1-5 | TRBV6-5 | TGTGCCAGCAGGGGGGGAGGGCCAAATCAGCCCCAGCATTTT | CASRGGGPNQPQHF
. | . | TRBJ2-5 | TRBV7-3 | TGTGCCAGCAGCTTAGATGGACTCGGGGGCAGGGGGCAAGAGACCCAGTACTTC | CASSLDGLGGRGQETQYF
TRBD2 | . | TRBJ2-5 | TRBV18 | TGTGCCAGCTCACTCGGGACTAGCGGGGGGAACCAAGAGACCCAGTACTTC | CASSLGTSGGNQETQYF
. | . | TRBJ1-2 | TRBV30 | TGTGCCTGGACGCAGCGAGCTAACTATGGCTACACCTTC | CAWTQRANYGYTF
TRBD2 | . | TRBJ2-7 | TRBV5-4 | TGTGCCAGCAGCTGGGGGACTAGAAGCGAGCAGCACTTC | CASSWGTRSEQHF
. | . | TRBJ2-6 | TRBV4-1 | TGCGCCAGCAGCCAAGAATTAGCGCTCTCTGGGGCCAACGTCCTGACTTTC | CASSQELALSGANVLTF
TRBD2 | . | TRBJ2-2 | TRBV7-2 | TGTGCCAGCAGCCTTAGCGGGAGGGGCACCGGGGAGCTGTTTTTT | CASSLSGRGTGELFF
TRBD2 | . | TRBJ2-7 | TRBV29-1 | TGCAGCGTTGCTAGCGGGGACTCCTACGAGCAGTACTTC | CSVASGDSYEQYF
TRBD1 | . | TRBJ2-2 | TRBV9 | TGTGCCAGCAGCTGGGGACAGGGGTCGACCGGGGAGCTGTTTTTT | CASSWGQGSTGELFF